This T cell receptor beta chain was recorded in a study of a mutant IDH1 vaccine in newly diagnosed glioma. Assay: immunoSEQ multiplex PCR; the TCRdb copy retains only in-frame clones and omits some. There are 50,000 to 75,000 clones in the sample; about 81% occur only once, and 7.4% lies in the top ten. Time point here: week 5, during vaccination. Vaccinated patients received 300 ug of mutant IDH1 20-mer peptide per dose, with topical imiquimod. Looked up from germline, CDR1 is SQVTM and CDR2 is ANQGSEA. With 0 bases clipped from V and 4 bases from J, the junction kept 24 bases outside the gene matches. The CDR3 extends over 21 amino acids. Regarding this clone: Its matching antigen is unknown.

The sequencing used PBMCs, collected from a glioma patient whose treatment included an IDH1 peptide vaccine. This clonotype was obtained from a woman between 45 and 60 years old with glioma. This chain links TRBV29-1 with TRBJ1-2; 9 nucleotides match TRBD1. CDR3 sequence: CSVEDPSPPDRGRDGLYGYTF. CDR3 nucleotides: TGCAGCGTTGAAGATCCTAGCCCGCCCGACAGGGGGAGGGATGGACTCTATGGCTACACCTTC.